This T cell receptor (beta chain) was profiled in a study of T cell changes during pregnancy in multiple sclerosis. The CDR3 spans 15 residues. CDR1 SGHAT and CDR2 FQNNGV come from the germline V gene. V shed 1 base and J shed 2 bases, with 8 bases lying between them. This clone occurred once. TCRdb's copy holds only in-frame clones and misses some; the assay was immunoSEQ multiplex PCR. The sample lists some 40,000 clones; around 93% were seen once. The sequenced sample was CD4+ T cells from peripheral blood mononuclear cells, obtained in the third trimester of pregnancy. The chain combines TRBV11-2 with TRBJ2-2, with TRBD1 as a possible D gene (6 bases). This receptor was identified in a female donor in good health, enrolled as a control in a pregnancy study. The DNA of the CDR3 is TGTGCCAGCAGCTTAGGACAGGCTAACACCGGGGAGCTGTTTTTT. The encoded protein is CASSLGQANTGELFF.